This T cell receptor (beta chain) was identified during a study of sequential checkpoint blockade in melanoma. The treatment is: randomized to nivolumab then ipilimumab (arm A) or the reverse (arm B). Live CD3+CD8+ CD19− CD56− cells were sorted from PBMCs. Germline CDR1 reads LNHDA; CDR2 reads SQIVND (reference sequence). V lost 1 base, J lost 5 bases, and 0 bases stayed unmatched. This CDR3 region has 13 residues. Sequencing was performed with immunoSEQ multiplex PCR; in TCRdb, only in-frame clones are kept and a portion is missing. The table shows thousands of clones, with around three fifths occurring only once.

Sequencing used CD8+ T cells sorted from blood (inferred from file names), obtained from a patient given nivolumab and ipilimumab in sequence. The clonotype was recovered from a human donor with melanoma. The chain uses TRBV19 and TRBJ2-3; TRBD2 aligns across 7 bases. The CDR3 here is CASSIGGGDTQYF. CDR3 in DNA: TGTGCCAGTAGTATAGGGGGGGGAGATACGCAGTATTTT.